Below, 7 T cell receptor beta chains from the same sample are listed, as sequenced in a study of control samples from healthy donors and cancer patients. Sequencing used immunoSEQ multiplex PCR; TCRdb keeps in-frame clones, though not all of them. The sample lists some 97,000 clones; 87% were seen once. The sequenced sample consisted of blood. The receptors were gathered from a woman aged 45-65 years in good health.

V usage is TRBV7-3 and J usage is TRBJ2-3, with TRBD1 identical over 8 bases. Trimming took 5 bases from V and 2 from J; bases not matched to a gene: 6. The germline gives CDR1 SGHTA, CDR2 FQGTGA. This CDR3 is built from 15 residues. The CDR3 here is CASSTGQGPTDTQYF. Here the CDR3 DNA reads TGTGCCAGCAGCACCGGACAGGGCCCCACAGATACGCAGTATTTT.

This chain joins TRBV20-1 and TRBJ1-6; 9 bases are shared with TRBD1. V trimming: 3 bases; J trimming: 7 bases; junction bases outside the gene matches: 4. The CDR3 contains 14 residues. Per the germline V gene, CDR1 is DFQATT and CDR2 is SNEGSKA (reference sequence). The CDR3 DNA sequence: TGCAGTGCTAGTTACACAGGGGGCAATTCACCCCTCCACTTT. Amino acids: CSASYTGGNSPLHF.

This rearrangement joins TRBV3-1 (or the pseudogene TRBV3-2) to TRBJ1-3, with a weak D call TRBD1 (6 bases). The V end was cut by 0 bases, the J end by 3 bases, with 12 bases between. The CDR3 length is 16 residues. Germline lookup yields CDR1 LGHDT and CDR2 YNNKEL (reference sequence). CDR3 nucleotides: TGTGCCAGCAGCCAAGATCCGGGGGCGCGTGGAAACACCATATATTTT. Protein sequence: CASSQDPGARGNTIYF.

The J gene is TRBJ2-5, the V gene TRBV7-2; TRBD2 aligns across 8 bases. From germline, CDR1 is SGHTA and CDR2 FQGNSA. Trimming took 1 base from V and 5 from J; bases not matched to a gene: 12. This CDR3 has 17 amino acids. The CDR3 loop reads CASSLGGRAGVRETQYF. CDR3 coding DNA: TGTGCCAGCAGCTTAGGCGGGAGAGCGGGAGTTCGGGAGACCCAGTACTTC.

The chain couples TRBV6-5 to TRBJ1-1, with 7 bases matching TRBD1. In germline, CDR1 is MNHEY, CDR2 SVGAGI. The CDR3 is made up of 16 amino acids. The V segment lost 2 bases and the J segment 3 bases; nucleotides outside the gene matches: 9. The CDR3 nucleotides read TGTGCCAGCAGTTACCCGAGTTCAGGGGGGTACACTGAAGCTTTCTTT. It is translated as CASSYPSSGGYTEAFF.

The V call is TRBV5-1, the J call TRBJ1-1; D unresolved. Per germline, CDR1 SGHRS and CDR2 YFSETQ. This CDR3 comprises 15 residues. The ends were cut back, 4 bases at V and 0 bases at J, with 13 bases in the middle. CDR3 coding DNA: TGCGCCAGCAGCCGAGGGCGGACCATGAACACTGAAGCTTTCTTT. Its translation: CASSRGRTMNTEAFF.

The V and J genes are TRBV6-5 and TRBJ2-4; 7 bases map to TRBD1. The CDR3 loop spans 13 amino acids. Trimming took 6 bases from V and 1 from J; bases not matched to a gene: 0. Germline V gene sequence: CDR1 MNHEY, CDR2 SVGAGI. CDR3 sequence reads: CASRQGAKNIQYF. The CDR3 DNA reads as TGTGCCAGCAGACAGGGGGCCAAAAACATTCAGTACTTC.